A single sample gave rise to the 6 T cell receptor beta chains below, sequenced in a study of control samples from healthy donors and cancer patients. TCRdb's table, derived via immunoSEQ multiplex PCR, lists solely in-frame clones and lacks some. In the table there are around 70,000 clones, approximately 91% of which are singletons. Material: PBMCs. All receptors derive from a woman in her forties or fifties with colorectal cancer.

The chain links TRBV18 to TRBJ2-2; TRBD1 is a possible D gene (5 bases). The CDR3 runs 16 residues. The germline V and J ends were trimmed by 2 bases and 3 bases, with 13 bases remaining between them. Per germline, CDR1 KGHSH and CDR2 LQKENI. The CDR3 region is CASSPITGADTGELFF. CDR3 in DNA: TGTGCCAGCTCACCAATAACTGGGGCAGACACCGGGGAGCTGTTTTTT.

This clone was counted once. The chain employs TRBV12-3 or TRBV12-4 and TRBJ1-5, with no clear D. Trimming left V 3 bases short and J 7 bases short, with 7 bases between. This CDR3 spans 12 amino acids. CDR3: CASSFGGQPQHF. CDR3 coding DNA: TGTGCCAGCAGTTTTGGAGGGCAGCCCCAGCATTTT.

This chain uses TRBV6-5 with TRBJ2-2; D possibly corresponds to TRBD1 (5 bases). Per germline, CDR1 MNHEY and CDR2 SVGAGI. Deletions cut 5 bases from V and 0 bases from J, with 10 bases between. This CDR3 has 15 amino acids. The CDR3 here is CASSPGQANTGELFF. As DNA, the CDR3 is TGTGCCAGCAGTCCCGGACAAGCGAACACCGGGGAGCTGTTTTTT.

The V and J genes are TRBV3-1 (or the pseudogene TRBV3-2) and TRBJ2-5; D unclear. The length of the CDR3 is 13 residues. The ends were cut back, 1 base at V and 5 bases at J, with 8 bases in the middle. Germline V gene lookup returns CDR1 LGHDT and CDR2 YNNKEL (reference sequence). The chain's CDR3 is CASSQGTVETQYF. CDR3 sequence (DNA): TGTGCCAGCAGCCAAGGGACGGTTGAGACCCAGTACTTC.

The chain links TRBV3-1 (or the pseudogene TRBV3-2) to TRBJ1-2; 8 bases map to TRBD1. This CDR3 contains 13 residues. From germline, CDR1 is LGHDT and CDR2 YNNKEL (reference sequence). V lost 6 bases and J lost 8; bases outside the gene matches: 8. CDR3 sequence: CASSPYRGGGYTF. The CDR3 DNA reads TGTGCCAGCAGTCCTTACAGGGGGGGCGGCTACACCTTC.

In this sample, this clone turned up once. The CDR3 is CATSEGDRANGYTF. For the CDR3, the DNA is TGTGCCACCAGTGAAGGGGACAGGGCAAATGGCTACACCTTC. The J gene is TRBJ1-2, the V gene TRBV24-1; 9 bases map to TRBD1. V shed 4 bases and J 6 bases; nucleotides not matched to a gene: 5. Per the germline V gene, CDR1 is KGHDR and CDR2 is SFDVKD. The CDR3 extends over 14 amino acids.